The T cell receptor (beta chain) described here comes from a study of technical replicates of blood from a handful of donors. Clones were read by immunoSEQ multiplex PCR, and TCRdb kept only the in-frame ones, dropping some. The table lists around 80,000 clones, roughly 90% of them singletons, with under 0.5% in the top ten. V dropped 6 bases and J dropped 2; count of bases not matched to a gene: 4. Germline V gene data show CDR1 as SNHLY and CDR2 as FYNNEI. This CDR3 has 14 residues. The chain uses TRBV2 and TRBJ1-5; 7 nucleotides match TRBD1. Sequenced: T cells isolated from PBMCs. The TCR sequence derives from a human donor in good health. CDR3: CASSGQDRNQPQHF. The CDR3, as DNA: TGTGCCAGCAGCGGACAGGATCGCAATCAGCCCCAGCATTTT.